This T cell receptor beta chain was recorded in a study of T cells in Graves' hyperthyroidism and ophthalmopathy (dated by TCRdb to 2018 to 2020). Study-wide context: Peripheral blood samples were taken at initial diagnosis, before any treatment was given. According to the paper, TCR Vbeta CDR3 sequencing was carried out on some 130 peripheral blood samples, which came from 40 to 45 ophthalmopathy, 70 to 80 hyperthyroidism and approximately 17 progressor patients. Once sampling was done, hyperthyroidism patients were given methimazole at a starting dose of 30 mg daily, whereas ophthalmopathy patients were given high-dose intravenous methylprednisolone. In addition, the study compared T-cell repertoires in thyroid tissue and in blood from 6 or 7 Graves' hyperthyroidism patients. The 80 to 100 discovery patients were randomly divided into training and test sets at a 7:3 ratio. An independent validation cohort of fewer than 20 hyperthyroidism patients and about 16 patients who later progressed to ophthalmopathy tested prospective prediction of ophthalmopathy. TCR V-J signatures able to tell the groups apart were searched for in a discovery cohort of 95 or so patients, of whom around 42 had Graves' ophthalmopathy and some 60 had stable Graves' hyperthyroidism.

In the ophthalmopathy patients, disease was moderately to severely active, with a Clinical Activity Score of 3 or more, a NOSPECS grade of 4 or more, and a duration of less than 3 months. Patients with uncontrolled infections, other autoimmune diseases, pregnancy or lactation were excluded. Clinical symptoms, serum thyroxine and TRAb, thyroid ultrasound, and orbital computed tomography formed the basis for the diagnoses. PBMCs were separated from over 9 ml of fresh peripheral blood using Ficoll-Paque density gradient centrifugation. Total RNA was extracted using Trizol reagent, and RNA quality was assessed on an Agilent 2100 Bioanalyzer. Reading from cysteine to phenylalanine, the CDR3 counts 16 amino acids. CDR3 DNA is the only sequence kept; it has 48 bases, read in frame from the first base. Relative to germline, V is 0 bases shorter and J is 2 bases shorter, with 9 bases between their ends. Sequences SGHTS (CDR1) and YDEGEE (CDR2) are obtained from the germline V gene.

TCR beta CDR3 regions were amplified from RNA transcripts. The TCR CDR3 was subjected to a first round of RT-PCR using the HTBI primer set and the Qiagen OneStep RT-PCR kit. A second multiplex PCR round built the libraries, followed by size selection and purification. The libraries were sequenced on an Illumina HiSeq2000 using paired-end 100 bp reads. Turning to the authors' computational methods: Raw data were processed with SOAPnuke, discarding reads with adapters, uncalled bases, mean Phred below 15, or no exact constant-primer or identifier match. COPE v1.2.5 was used to merge high-quality paired reads, and clonotypes were defined as unique nucleotide sequences. Clonotypes were aligned to IMGT TRBV, TRBD and TRBJ reference segments using MiTCR v1.1. Analysis was restricted to V-J combinations with a frequency above 0.0001, which covered 98% to 99.2% of repertoires. The TCS score was defined as the ratio of F50 (clonal expansion) to E x V (chaos), calculated using BLOSUM62-based TCRdist between CDR3 peptides within each V-J. Welch's t-statistics and random forest reduced several hundred V-J features to 10 to 15, which were used in a naive Bayes classifier (R e1071). Starting from the raw public reads, TCRdb applied fastp trimming at Q25, assembled clones with MiXCR and retained in-frame beta chains. For every CDR3 protein sequence, its rows merge into one entry that carries the most common genes and DNA. TCRdb's processing, not the authors' own work, is the source of the V and J calls. The sample data list 560,000 or so distinct CDR3 sequences, and nearly 20% of these were observed just once. About 45% of the sample goes to the ten largest clones.

About this clonotype: Its antigen remains unidentified. No base quality values were provided; no much bigger clone lies one nucleotide off.

What the authors observed across the whole study: A 13 V-J signature model separated ophthalmopathy from stable hyperthyroidism, with about 88% sensitivity and about 81% specificity in cross-validation and 80%/75% in testing. Most expanded thyroid clonotypes (frequency above 0.001) were also found in blood, which suggests that blood repertoires may mirror thyroid immune responses. In validation, progression to ophthalmopathy was predicted by the model with more than 65% sensitivity and 72% to 85% specificity, a median of about 6.4 months before onset. Sample size was not statistically predetermined, and blinding of investigators to group allocation was not performed.

This chain is built from TRBV5-8 and TRBJ2-6, with no reliable assignment of the D segment. The material sequenced was blood. This clonotype was sampled from a man aged 35-49 years with Graves' ophthalmopathy. The DNA is TGTGCCAGCAGCTTGGCCCGAACAGCTGGGGCCAACGTCCTGACTTTC. This is translated as CASSLARTAGANVLTF.